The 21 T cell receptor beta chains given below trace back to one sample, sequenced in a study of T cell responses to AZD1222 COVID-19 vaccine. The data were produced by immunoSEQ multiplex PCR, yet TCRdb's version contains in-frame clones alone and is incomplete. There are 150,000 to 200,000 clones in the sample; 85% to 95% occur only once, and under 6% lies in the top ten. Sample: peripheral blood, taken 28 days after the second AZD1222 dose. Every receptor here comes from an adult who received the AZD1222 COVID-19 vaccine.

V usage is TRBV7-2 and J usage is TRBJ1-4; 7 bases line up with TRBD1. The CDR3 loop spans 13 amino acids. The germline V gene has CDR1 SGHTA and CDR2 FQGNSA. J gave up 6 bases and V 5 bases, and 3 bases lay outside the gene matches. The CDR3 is CASSQGEDEKLFF. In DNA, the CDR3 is TGTGCCAGCAGCCAGGGGGAGGATGAAAAACTGTTTTTT.

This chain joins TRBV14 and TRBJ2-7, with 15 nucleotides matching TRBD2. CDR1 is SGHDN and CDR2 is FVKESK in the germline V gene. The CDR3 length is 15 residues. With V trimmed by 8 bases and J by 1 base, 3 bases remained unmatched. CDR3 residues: CASPGTSGRSYEQYF. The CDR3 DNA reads TGTGCCAGCCCCGGGACTAGCGGGAGGTCCTACGAGCAGTACTTC.

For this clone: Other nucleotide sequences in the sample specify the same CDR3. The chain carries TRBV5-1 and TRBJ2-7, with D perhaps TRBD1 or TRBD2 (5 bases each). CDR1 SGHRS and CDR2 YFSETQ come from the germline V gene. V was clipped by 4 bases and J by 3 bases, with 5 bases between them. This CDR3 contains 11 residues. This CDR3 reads CASSGGYEQYF. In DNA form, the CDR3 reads TGCGCCAGCAGCGGGGGCTACGAGCAGTACTTC.

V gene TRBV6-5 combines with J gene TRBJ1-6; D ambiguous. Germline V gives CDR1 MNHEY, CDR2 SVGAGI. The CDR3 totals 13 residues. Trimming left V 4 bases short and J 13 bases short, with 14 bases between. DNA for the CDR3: TGTGCCAGCAGTTCCACAATAAGCAACCCCCTCCACTTT. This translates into CASSSTISNPLHF.

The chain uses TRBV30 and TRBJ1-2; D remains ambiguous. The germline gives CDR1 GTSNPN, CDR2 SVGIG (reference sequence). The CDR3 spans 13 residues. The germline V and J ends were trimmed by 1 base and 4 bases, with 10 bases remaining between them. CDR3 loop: CAWSGTATYGYTF. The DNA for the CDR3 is TGTGCCTGGAGTGGAACAGCAACCTATGGCTACACCTTC.

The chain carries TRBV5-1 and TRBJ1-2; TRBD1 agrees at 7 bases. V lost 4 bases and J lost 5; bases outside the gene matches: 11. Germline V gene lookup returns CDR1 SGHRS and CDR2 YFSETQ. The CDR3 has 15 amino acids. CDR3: CASSPGTALEYGYTF. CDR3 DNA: TGCGCCAGCAGCCCGGGGACAGCTCTGGAATATGGCTACACCTTC.

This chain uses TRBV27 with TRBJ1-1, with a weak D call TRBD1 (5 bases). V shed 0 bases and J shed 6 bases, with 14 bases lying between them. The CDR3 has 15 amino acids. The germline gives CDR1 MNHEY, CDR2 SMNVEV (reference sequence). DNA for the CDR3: TGTGCCAGCAGTTTATCGTGGGGGAGGGGCGCTGAAGCTTTCTTT. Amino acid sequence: CASSLSWGRGAEAFF.

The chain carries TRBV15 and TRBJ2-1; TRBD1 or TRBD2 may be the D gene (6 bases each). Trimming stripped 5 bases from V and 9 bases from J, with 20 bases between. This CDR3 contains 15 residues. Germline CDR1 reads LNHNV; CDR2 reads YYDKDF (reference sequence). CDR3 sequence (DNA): TGTGCCACCAGCTCGGGGGCCCTAGGGCGTAGTGAGCAGTTCTTC. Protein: CATSSGALGRSEQFF.

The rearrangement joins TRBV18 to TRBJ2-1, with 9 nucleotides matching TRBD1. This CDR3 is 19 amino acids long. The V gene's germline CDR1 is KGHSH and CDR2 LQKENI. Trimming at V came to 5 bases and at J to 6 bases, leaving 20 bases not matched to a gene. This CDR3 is CASSTDSTGGIGVGNEQFF. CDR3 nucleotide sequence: TGTGCCAGCTCAACCGATTCGACAGGGGGTATTGGGGTTGGCAATGAGCAGTTCTTC.

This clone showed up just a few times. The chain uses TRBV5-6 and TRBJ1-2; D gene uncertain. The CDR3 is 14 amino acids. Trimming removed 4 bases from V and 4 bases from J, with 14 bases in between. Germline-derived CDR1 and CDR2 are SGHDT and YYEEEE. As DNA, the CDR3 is TGTGCCAGCAGCAGCCCGGACCGGAGCTATGGCTACACCTTC. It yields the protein CASSSPDRSYGYTF.

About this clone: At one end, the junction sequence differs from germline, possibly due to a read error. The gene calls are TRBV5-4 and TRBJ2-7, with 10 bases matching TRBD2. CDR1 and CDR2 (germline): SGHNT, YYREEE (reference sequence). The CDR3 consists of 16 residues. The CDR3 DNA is TGTGCCAGCAGCTTGGGGGGACTAGCGCTCCCCTCCGGGCTGCACTTC. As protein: CASSLGGLALPSGLHF.

The CDR3 loop reads CASSQGPGSYEQYF. The CDR3 DNA reads TGCGCCAGCAGCCAAGGTCCAGGATCCTACGAGCAGTACTTC. V gene TRBV4-1 combines with J gene TRBJ2-7; no clear D gene. Germline loops: CDR1 MGHRA, CDR2 YSYEKL. This CDR3 is 14 amino acids long. The germline V and J ends were trimmed by 1 base and 1 base, with 8 bases remaining between them.

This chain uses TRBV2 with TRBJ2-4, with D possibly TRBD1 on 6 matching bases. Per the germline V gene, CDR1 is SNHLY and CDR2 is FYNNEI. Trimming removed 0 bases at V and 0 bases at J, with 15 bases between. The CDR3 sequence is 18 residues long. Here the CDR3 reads CASSEAMGQILAKNIQYF. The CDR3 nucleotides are TGTGCCAGCAGTGAAGCGATGGGACAAATCTTAGCCAAAAACATTCAGTACTTC.

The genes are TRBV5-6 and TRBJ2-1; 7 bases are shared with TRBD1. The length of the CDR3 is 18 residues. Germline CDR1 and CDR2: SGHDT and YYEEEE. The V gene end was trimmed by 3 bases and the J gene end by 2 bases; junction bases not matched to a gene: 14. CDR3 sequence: CASSSRGSGTVAYNEQFF. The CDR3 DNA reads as TGTGCCAGCAGCTCCCGTGGCTCCGGGACAGTTGCCTACAATGAGCAGTTCTTC.

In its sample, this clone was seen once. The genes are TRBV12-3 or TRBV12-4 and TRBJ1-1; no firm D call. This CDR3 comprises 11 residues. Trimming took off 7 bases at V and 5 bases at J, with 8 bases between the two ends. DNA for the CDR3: TGTGCCAGCACCCCGAAAACTGAAGCTTTCTTT. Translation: CASTPKTEAFF.

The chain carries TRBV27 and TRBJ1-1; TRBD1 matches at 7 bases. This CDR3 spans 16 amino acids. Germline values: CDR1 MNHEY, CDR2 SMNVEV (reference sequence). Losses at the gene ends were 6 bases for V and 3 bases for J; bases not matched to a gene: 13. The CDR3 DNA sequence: TGTGCCAGCAGCCTCCCCCCGACAGGGTCCTACACTGAAGCTTTCTTT. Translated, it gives CASSLPPTGSYTEAFF.

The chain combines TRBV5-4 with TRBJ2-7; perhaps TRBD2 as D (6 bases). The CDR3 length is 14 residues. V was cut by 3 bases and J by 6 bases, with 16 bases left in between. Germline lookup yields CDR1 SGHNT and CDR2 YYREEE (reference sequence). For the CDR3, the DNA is TGTGCCAGCAGCTCCGCCGGGACTTTGGTCGAGCAGTACTTC. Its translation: CASSSAGTLVEQYF.

CDR3 nucleotide sequence: TGTGCCTGGAGTGCGACTGGGAACACTGAAGCTTTCTTT. Its translation: CAWSATGNTEAFF. The V and J genes are TRBV30 and TRBJ1-1; D is unclear. V was trimmed by 1 base and J by 1 base, leaving 7 bases between them. CDR3 size: 13 residues. In germline, CDR1 is GTSNPN, CDR2 SVGIG (reference sequence).

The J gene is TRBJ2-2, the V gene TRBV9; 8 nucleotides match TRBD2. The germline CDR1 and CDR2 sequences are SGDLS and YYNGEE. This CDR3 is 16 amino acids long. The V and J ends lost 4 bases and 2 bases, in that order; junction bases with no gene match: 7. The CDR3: CASSSRAGANTGELFF. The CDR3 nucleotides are TGTGCCAGCAGCTCCAGAGCGGGAGCAAACACCGGGGAGCTGTTTTTT.

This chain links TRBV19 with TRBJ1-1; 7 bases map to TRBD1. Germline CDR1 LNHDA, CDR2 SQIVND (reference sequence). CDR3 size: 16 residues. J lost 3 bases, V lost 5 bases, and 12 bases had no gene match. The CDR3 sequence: CASSSHLRGSDTEAFF. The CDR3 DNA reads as TGTGCCAGTAGTTCCCACCTCAGGGGGAGTGACACTGAAGCTTTCTTT.

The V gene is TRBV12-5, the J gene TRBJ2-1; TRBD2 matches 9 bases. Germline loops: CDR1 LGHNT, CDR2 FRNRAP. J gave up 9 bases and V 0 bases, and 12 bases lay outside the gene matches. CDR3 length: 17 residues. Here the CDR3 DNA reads TGTGCTAGTGGTTTGGTACCTAGCGGGACCCGACCGGGTGAGCAGTTCTTC. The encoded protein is CASGLVPSGTRPGEQFF. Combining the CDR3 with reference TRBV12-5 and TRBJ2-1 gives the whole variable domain DARVTQTPRHKVTEMGQEVTMRCQPILGHNTVFWYRQTMMQGLELLAYFRNRAPLDDSGMPKDRFSAEMPDATLATLKIQPSEPRDSAVYFCASGLVPSGTRPGEQFFGPGTRLTVL.